This TCR beta chain is drawn from a study of CD8+CD57+ T cells in acquired aplastic anemia. Turning to the study itself: Sorted CD4+ and CD8+ cells gave an average of roughly 3 ug of DNA.

The length of the CDR3 is 13 residues. Germline V gives CDR1 MNHEY, CDR2 SMNVEV (reference sequence). V lost 6 bases to trimming and J lost 6 bases, with 15 bases between them. A word on this clonotype: A much larger clone sits a single nucleotide away, making a read error possible.

TCR beta VDJ and CDR3 profiling used genomic DNA as template. MiXCR, applied by TCRdb to the reads, yields one record per CDR3 protein. The sample contains about 81,000 distinct CDR3 sequences, about half of which appear only once. The rearrangement uses TRBV27 and TRBJ2-7; D gene uncertain. Sequences were obtained from sorted CD4+, CD8+, or CD8+CD57+ T cells (not recorded which) from PBMCs. The TCR was taken from a human donor in good health, serving as a control. CDR3 region: CASSPGGGSEQYF. CDR3 DNA sequence: TGTGCCAGCAGCCCTGGCGGCGGTTCCGAGCAGTACTTC.